This T cell receptor beta chain comes out of a study of T-cell memory formation after mild COVID-19. This clonotype showed up just a few times. After removal of 6 bases from V and 6 bases from J, the junction contained 6 bases not matched to a gene. This CDR3 spans 12 amino acids. From germline, CDR1 is DFQATT and CDR2 SNEGSKA (reference sequence). Each CDR3 protein is one row after TCRdb ran MiXCR on the 5' RACE reads. The repertoire includes 450,000 to 650,000 distinct CDR3 sequences, roughly 22% of them detected once, and 8.4% sits in the top ten. The genes are TRBV20-1 and TRBJ1-1; 8 bases map to TRBD1. The TCR was taken from an adult woman who had mild COVID-19 (a few samples of this study predate the infection). Cell type and time point are not known. Material for sequencing was PBMCs or a T cell subset sorted from them (not recorded which). CDR3 protein: CSAPDRDAEAFF. The DNA of the CDR3 is TGCAGTGCCCCGGACAGGGACGCTGAAGCTTTCTTT.